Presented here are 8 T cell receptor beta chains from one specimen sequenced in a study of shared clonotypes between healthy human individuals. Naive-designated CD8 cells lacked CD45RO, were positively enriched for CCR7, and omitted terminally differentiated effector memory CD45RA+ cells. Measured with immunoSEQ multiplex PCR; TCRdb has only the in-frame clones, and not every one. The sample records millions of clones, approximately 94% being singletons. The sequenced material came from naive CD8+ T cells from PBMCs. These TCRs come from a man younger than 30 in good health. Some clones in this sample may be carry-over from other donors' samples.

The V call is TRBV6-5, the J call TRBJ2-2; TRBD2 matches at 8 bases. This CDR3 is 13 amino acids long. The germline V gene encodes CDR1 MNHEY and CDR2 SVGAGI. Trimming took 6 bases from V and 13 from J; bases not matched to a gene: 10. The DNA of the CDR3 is TGTGCCAGCAGCTGGTGGGAGCGGGAGCGGCTGTTTTTT. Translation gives CASSWWERERLFF.

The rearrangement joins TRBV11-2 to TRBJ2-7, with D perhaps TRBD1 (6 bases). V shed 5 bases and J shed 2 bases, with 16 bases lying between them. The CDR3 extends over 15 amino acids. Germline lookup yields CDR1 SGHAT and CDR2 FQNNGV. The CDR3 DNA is TGTGCCAGCAGCGCCAGGGACACCTCTGCCTACGAGCAGTACTTC. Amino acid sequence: CASSARDTSAYEQYF.

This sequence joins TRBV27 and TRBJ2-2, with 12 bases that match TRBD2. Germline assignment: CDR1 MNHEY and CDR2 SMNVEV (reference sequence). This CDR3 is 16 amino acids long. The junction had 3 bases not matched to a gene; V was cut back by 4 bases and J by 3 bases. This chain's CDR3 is CASSSGLAGHTGELFF. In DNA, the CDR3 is TGTGCCAGCAGTTCGGGACTAGCGGGCCACACCGGGGAGCTGTTTTTT.

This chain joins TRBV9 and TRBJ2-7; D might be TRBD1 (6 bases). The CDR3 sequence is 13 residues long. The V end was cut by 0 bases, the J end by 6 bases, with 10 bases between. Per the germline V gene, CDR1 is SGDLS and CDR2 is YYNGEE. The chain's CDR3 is CASSVAFRGEQYF. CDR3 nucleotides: TGTGCCAGCAGCGTAGCTTTCAGGGGCGAGCAGTACTTC. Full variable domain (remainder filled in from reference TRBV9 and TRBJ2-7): DSGVTQTPKHLITATGQRVTLRCSPRSGDLSVYWYQQSLDQGLQFLIQYYNGEERAKGNILERFSAQQFPDLHSELNLSSLELGDSALYFCASSVAFRGEQYFGPGTRLTVT.

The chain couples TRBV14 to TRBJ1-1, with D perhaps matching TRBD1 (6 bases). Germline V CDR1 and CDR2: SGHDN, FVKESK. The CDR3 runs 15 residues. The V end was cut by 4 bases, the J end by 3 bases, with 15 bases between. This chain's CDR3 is CASSRRGGIYTEAFF. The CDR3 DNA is TGTGCCAGCAGCCGTCGAGGGGGGATTTACACTGAAGCTTTCTTT. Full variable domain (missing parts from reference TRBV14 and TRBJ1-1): EAGVTQFPSHSVIEKGQTVTLRCDPISGHDNLYWYRRVMGKEIKFLLHFVKESKQDESGMPNNRFLAERTGGTYSTLKVQPAELEDSGVYFCASSRRGGIYTEAFFGQGTRLTVV.

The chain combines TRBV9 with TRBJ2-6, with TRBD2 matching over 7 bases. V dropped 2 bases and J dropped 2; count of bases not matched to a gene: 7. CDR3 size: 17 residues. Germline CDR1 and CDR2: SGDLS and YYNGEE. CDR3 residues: CASSVSRGGAGANVLTF. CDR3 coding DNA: TGTGCCAGCAGCGTCTCCCGGGGAGGGGCTGGGGCCAACGTCCTGACTTTC.

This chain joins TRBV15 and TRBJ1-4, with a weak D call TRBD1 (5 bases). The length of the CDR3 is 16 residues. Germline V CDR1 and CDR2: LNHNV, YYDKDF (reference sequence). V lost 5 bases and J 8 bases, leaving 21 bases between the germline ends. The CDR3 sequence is CATSVYRDSGTEKLFF. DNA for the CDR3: TGTGCCACCAGCGTTTACCGGGACTCCGGGACGGAAAAACTGTTTTTT.

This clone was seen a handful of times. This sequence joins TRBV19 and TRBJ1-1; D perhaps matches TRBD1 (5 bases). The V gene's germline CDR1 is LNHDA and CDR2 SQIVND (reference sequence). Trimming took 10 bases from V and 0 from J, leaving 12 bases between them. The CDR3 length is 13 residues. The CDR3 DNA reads TGTGCCACTCGACAGAAGCTGAACACTGAAGCTTTCTTT. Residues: CATRQKLNTEAFF.